The text below deals with one TCR beta chain. The antigen is not known. Germline V gives CDR1 SGHTA, CDR2 FQGNSA. Trimming took off 2 bases at V and 0 bases at J, with 8 bases between the two ends. This CDR3 has 14 amino acids. This entry comes from a study of PD-1 blockade in mismatch repair-deficient tumors. Notes on the study in general: Tumor-resident clones, often undetectable pretreatment in blood, expanded then contracted after pembrolizumab.

Sequenced by immunoSEQ multiplex PCR; TCRdb stores in-frame clones only, minus some. The sample consists of 100,000 or so clones, 82% of them appearing once. The material sequenced was peripheral blood, taken about eight months after starting pembrolizumab. This receptor was taken from an adult with mismatch repair-deficient cancer. The V gene is TRBV7-2, the J gene TRBJ2-7; D unclear. Here the CDR3 reads CASSLRQDSYEQYF. The CDR3 region has the DNA TGTGCCAGCAGCTTAAGGCAGGACTCCTACGAGCAGTACTTC.